The 29 T cell receptor beta chains below come from one sample, sequenced in a study of blood T cells in healthy people across ages (dated by TCRdb to 2014 to 2015). Preparation of the library involved 5' RACE. Sequencing took place on an Illumina HiSeq 2500. A second PCR of roughly 6 to 12 cycles was performed with a sample-barcoded 5' primer and a J-beta primer mix. TCRdb's own reprocessing of the public reads used fastp at Q25 and MiXCR and kept productive beta chains. Rows with a matching CDR3 protein are joined into one entry that keeps the most common DNA and genes. The sample yields around 1.5 million distinct CDR3 sequences; around 55% were counted once. Of the sample, 6.5% to 8.5% is held by the ten largest clones. The sequenced material came from blood. The origin of the receptors is a man aged 18 to 29 in good health.

This chain links TRBV29-1 with TRBJ2-3; D perhaps matches TRBD2 (5 bases). The length of the CDR3 is 14 residues. Germline-derived CDR1 and CDR2 are SQVTM and ANQGSEA. V lost 7 bases to trimming and J lost 5 bases, with 19 bases between them. The CDR3 spells CSAECPGFQDTQYF. The CDR3 DNA follows: TGCAGCGCCGAGTGTCCGGGATTTCAAGATACGCAGTATTTT.

This clonotype was seen a few times. The chain has TRBV15 and TRBJ2-4; possibly TRBD1 for D (7 bases). The CDR3 consists of 14 residues. CDR1 and CDR2 from the germline V gene are LNHNV and YYDKDF (reference sequence). The V end was cut by 0 bases, the J end by 9 bases, with 12 bases between. CDR3 coding DNA: TGTGCCACCAGCAGAGAGGAGGGGGCGGGCATTCAGTACTTC. Its protein product is CATSREEGAGIQYF.

V and J are TRBV3-1 and TRBJ2-5; D remains ambiguous. The CDR3 sequence is 14 residues long. Trimming took 2 bases from V and 0 from J, leaving 7 bases between them. Per the germline V gene, CDR1 is LGHDT and CDR2 is YNNKEL (reference sequence). CDR3 amino acids: CASSQTWDQETQYF. For the CDR3, the DNA is TGTGCCAGCAGCCAAACATGGGACCAAGAGACCCAGTACTTC.

The V and J genes are TRBV4-1 and TRBJ1-4; 8 nucleotides line up with TRBD1. The CDR3 spans 14 residues. J gave up 5 bases and V 5 bases, and 4 bases lay outside the gene matches. Per the germline V gene, CDR1 is MGHRA and CDR2 is YSYEKL. The CDR3 region is CASSNGQGNEKLFF. The DNA for the CDR3 is TGCGCCAGCAGCAACGGACAGGGCAATGAAAAACTGTTTTTT.

The V call is TRBV4-1, the J call TRBJ1-1; no clear D. V dropped 2 bases and J dropped 6 bases, with 16 bases sitting between them. This CDR3 is built from 15 residues. Per the germline V gene, CDR1 is MGHRA and CDR2 is YSYEKL. CDR3 coding DNA: TGCGCCAGCAGCCAAACGGGGTTCATCACGGCTGAAGCTTTCTTT. Translation gives CASSQTGFITAEAFF.

The V gene is TRBV14, the J gene TRBJ2-6; 7 positions agree with TRBD1. With 0 bases clipped from V and 2 bases from J, the junction kept 13 bases outside the gene matches. The CDR3 covers 20 residues. Germline lookup yields CDR1 SGHDN and CDR2 FVKESK. Here the CDR3 reads CASSQDLRGGDIPGANVLTF. The CDR3 nucleotides are TGTGCCAGCAGCCAAGATTTGCGAGGGGGCGATATCCCTGGGGCCAACGTCCTGACTTTC.

This clonotype has at least ten counts. The chain carries TRBV7-2 and TRBJ2-1; unclear D gene. CDR3 length equals 15 residues. The germline V and J ends were trimmed by 5 bases and 2 bases, with 13 bases remaining between them. Per germline, CDR1 SGHTA and CDR2 FQGNSA. This CDR3 is CASSPPGSPYNEQFF. CDR3 sequence (DNA): TGTGCCAGCAGCCCACCCGGCTCTCCCTACAATGAGCAGTTCTTC.

This clonotype was picked up a small number of times. The chain couples TRBV14 to TRBJ1-2; the D gene is possibly TRBD1 (6 bases). This CDR3 has 13 residues. The V and J ends lost 4 bases and 8 bases respectively, with 14 bases between them. The germline V gene has CDR1 SGHDN and CDR2 FVKESK. The chain's CDR3 is CASSPRQDVGYTF. In DNA form, the CDR3 reads TGTGCCAGCAGCCCCCGACAGGACGTGGGCTACACCTTC.

Points on this clonotype: Given a much more abundant clone one base away, this may be a read error. The chain has TRBV29-1 and TRBJ1-1; D remains ambiguous. CDR1 is SQVTM, CDR2 ANQGSEA, per germline. The CDR3 covers 11 residues. Trimming stripped 5 bases from V and 0 bases from J, with 4 bases between. The CDR3 protein is CSVSVNTEAFF. DNA of the CDR3: TGCAGCGTTTCGGTGAACACTGAAGCTTTCTTT.

The V gene is TRBV4-3, the J gene TRBJ2-3; D unclear. This CDR3 has 16 amino acids. V lost 3 bases, J lost 0 bases, and 13 bases lay in between. Germline loops: CDR1 LGHNA, CDR2 YSLEER. This CDR3 is CASSHGGTHSTDTQYF. The CDR3, as DNA: TGCGCCAGCAGCCACGGCGGCACCCATAGCACAGATACGCAGTATTTT.

The V call is TRBV12-3 or TRBV12-4, the J call TRBJ1-2; 9 positions agree with TRBD1. V gave up 3 bases and J gave up 4 bases; unmatched junction bases: 6. There are 15 residues in the CDR3. The CDR3 coding sequence is TGTGCCAGCAGTTTGGAGGACAGGGGAGTCTATGGCTACACCTTC. It encodes CASSLEDRGVYGYTF.

J is TRBJ2-1 and V is TRBV2; D ambiguous. Germline values: CDR1 SNHLY, CDR2 FYNNEI. V was clipped by 4 bases and J by 2 bases, with 9 bases between them. This CDR3 spans 14 amino acids. CDR3: CASSARVTYNEQFF. For the CDR3, the DNA is TGTGCCAGCAGTGCCCGGGTTACCTACAATGAGCAGTTCTTC. Complete variable domain (other parts from reference TRBV2 and TRBJ2-1): EPEVTQTPSHQVTQMGQEVILRCVPISNHLYFYWYRQILGQKVEFLVSFYNNEISEKSEIFDDQFSVERPDGSNFTLKIRSTKLEDSAMYFCASSARVTYNEQFFGPGTRLTVL.

In this sample, this clonotype turned up a few times. This sequence joins TRBV7-2 and TRBJ2-4, with D perhaps being TRBD1 or TRBD2 (7 bases each). V was clipped by 1 base and J by 4 bases, with 14 bases between them. There are 16 residues in the CDR3. Germline V lookup: CDR1 SGHTA, CDR2 FQGNSA. In DNA, the CDR3 is TGTGCCAGCAGCTTAGAACACAGGGGAGGGAAAAACATTCAGTACTTC. This gives the protein CASSLEHRGGKNIQYF. The full variable domain, in which reference TRBV7-2 and TRBJ2-4 provide the parts outside the CDR3, is GAGVSQSPSNKVTEKGKDVELRCDPISGHTALYWYRQSLGQGLEFLIYFQGNSAPDKSGLPSDRFSAERTGGSVSTLTIQRTQQEDSAVYLCASSLEHRGGKNIQYFGAGTRLSVL.

Concerning this clonotype: One end of the junction varies from germline; a read error may be responsible. V gene TRBV10-3 combines with J gene TRBJ2-2; D is tentatively TRBD1 or TRBD2 (6 bases each). Germline V CDR1 and CDR2: ENHRY, SYGVKD. This CDR3 is built from 13 residues. CDR3: CAIGGAGAGELFF. The DNA of the CDR3 is TGTGCCATCGGCGGGGCAGGGGCCGGGGAGTTGTTTTTT.

The chain combines TRBV6-5 with TRBJ2-1; D is ambiguous. This CDR3 has 15 residues. The germline gives CDR1 MNHEY, CDR2 SVGAGI. Trimming shortened V by 2 bases and J by 2 bases, and 10 bases separated the two germline ends. This chain's CDR3 is CASSYGRVPYNEQFF. Here the CDR3 DNA reads TGTGCCAGCAGTTACGGACGGGTTCCCTACAATGAGCAGTTCTTC.

The CDR3 reads CASSGGKGGSGDYGYTF. DNA for the CDR3: TGTGCCAGCAGTGGGGGCAAAGGAGGGAGCGGTGACTATGGCTACACCTTC. The chain has TRBV2 and TRBJ1-2, with D possibly being TRBD1 (5 bases). This CDR3 has 17 amino acids. The V and J ends lost 4 bases and 3 bases respectively, with 21 bases between them. The germline CDR1 and CDR2 sequences are SNHLY and FYNNEI.

J is TRBJ2-1 and V is TRBV5-1, with 9 bases aligning to TRBD1. The CDR3 runs to 18 residues. Germline CDR1 SGHRS, CDR2 YFSETQ. Trimming at V came to 2 bases and at J to 0 bases, leaving 9 bases not matched to a gene. Written as DNA, the CDR3 is TGCGCCAGCAGCTTTGTCCCGGGACAGGGATACTCCTACAATGAGCAGTTCTTC. Amino acid sequence: CASSFVPGQGYSYNEQFF.

V is TRBV21-1 and J is TRBJ2-3; the table gives TRBD2 as D, unverified against the DNA. TRBV21-1 is recorded as a pseudogene. The CDR3 runs to 16 residues. CDR3 sequence reads: CASSSPRAVSTDTQYF. The CDR3 DNA reads TGTGCCAGCAGCTCACCGAGGGCGGTTAGCACAGATACGCAGTATTTT.

The J gene is TRBJ2-2, the V gene TRBV7-2; D gene ambiguous. This CDR3 is built from 11 residues. Between the trimmed V and J ends, which lost 2 bases and 9 bases, there was a span of 4 bases. Germline CDR1 reads SGHTA; CDR2 reads FQGNSA. CDR3 in DNA: TGTGCCAGCAGCTTAATGCGGGAGCTGTTTTTT. Translating it yields CASSLMRELFF.

This chain links TRBV21-1 with TRBJ2-1; the table's TRBD2 call for D was not verified on the DNA. TRBV21-1 is termed a pseudogene. This CDR3 is built from 15 residues. CDR3 DNA sequence: TGTGCCAGCAGCAAAGGTAAGGGCGGGAGAAATGAGCAGTTCTTC. Translated: CASSKGKGGRNEQFF.

This clonotype showed up just a few times. The V and J genes are TRBV7-9 and TRBJ2-1, with TRBD2 matching 14 bases. The CDR3 loop spans 15 amino acids. V trimming: 2 bases; J trimming: 10 bases; junction bases outside the gene matches: 4. Germline loops: CDR1 SEHNR, CDR2 FQNEAQ (reference sequence). This CDR3 reads CASSLPTSGGGEQFF. The CDR3 coding sequence is TGTGCCAGCAGCTTACCGACTAGCGGGGGGGGAGAGCAGTTCTTC. The full variable domain, in which reference TRBV7-9 and TRBJ2-1 provide the parts outside the CDR3, is DTGVSQNPRHKITKRGQNVTFRCDPISEHNRLYWYRQTLGQGPEFLTYFQNEAQLEKSRLLSDRFSAERPKGSFSTLEIQRTEQGDSAMYLCASSLPTSGGGEQFFGPGTRLTVL.

V usage is TRBV5-1 and J usage is TRBJ2-5; 7 bases are shared with TRBD1. The CDR3 has 15 amino acids. Trimming took 2 bases from V and 5 from J; bases not matched to a gene: 9. Germline V lookup: CDR1 SGHRS, CDR2 YFSETQ. The CDR3: CASSFGDRLEETQYF. CDR3 in DNA: TGCGCCAGCAGCTTCGGGGACAGACTGGAGGAGACCCAGTACTTC.

This sequence joins TRBV6-2 or TRBV6-3 and TRBJ1-1, with no clear D. The germline CDR1 and CDR2 sequences are MNHEY and SVGEGT. The CDR3 is 14 residues long. The ends were cut back, 2 bases at V and 6 bases at J, with 13 bases in the middle. CDR3 bases: TGTGCCAGCAGTTACGGAATGAGGAGATCTGAAGCTTTCTTT. This gives the protein CASSYGMRRSEAFF.

The gene calls are TRBV7-2 and TRBJ2-7; TRBD2 might be the D (6 bases). The CDR3 consists of 14 residues. Germline V gene sequence: CDR1 SGHTA, CDR2 FQGNSA. Between the trimmed V and J ends, which lost 5 bases and 4 bases, there was a span of 15 bases. The CDR3 DNA is TGTGCCAGCAGCCTACATGGAGGGCGATACGAGCAGTACTTC. Its protein is CASSLHGGRYEQYF.

The chain recombines TRBV28 with TRBJ2-1; 12 bases are a match to TRBD2. J lost 9 bases, V lost 1 base, and 7 bases had no gene match. Germline-derived CDR1 and CDR2 are MDHEN and SYDVKM. The CDR3 sequence is 16 residues long. The CDR3 region is CASSLLPLAGGSEQFF. CDR3 sequence (DNA): TGTGCCAGCAGTTTATTGCCGCTAGCGGGGGGGAGTGAGCAGTTCTTC.

The J gene is TRBJ2-1, the V gene TRBV27; D might be TRBD2 (6 bases). With 2 bases removed from V and 2 bases from J, the gap between germline ends came to 10 bases. The CDR3 is 15 residues long. Germline-derived CDR1 and CDR2 are MNHEY and SMNVEV (reference sequence). CDR3 sequence: CASSLRLATYNEQFF. The CDR3 coding sequence is TGTGCCAGCAGTTTAAGGCTAGCGACCTACAATGAGCAGTTCTTC.

V gene TRBV4-2 combines with J gene TRBJ2-3, with D perhaps TRBD1 (5 bases). V lost 3 bases and J 3 bases, leaving 22 bases between the germline ends. Per the germline V gene, CDR1 is LGHNA and CDR2 is YNFKEQ. This CDR3 has 18 residues. The CDR3 region is CASSQGGMAGFRTDTQYF. For the CDR3, the DNA is TGTGCCAGCAGCCAGGGCGGTATGGCAGGGTTTCGGACAGATACGCAGTATTTT.

The chain links TRBV15 to TRBJ2-1, with 8 positions matching TRBD1. The V and J ends lost 9 bases and 4 bases, in that order; junction bases with no gene match: 5. The V gene's germline CDR1 is LNHNV and CDR2 YYDKDF (reference sequence). The length of the CDR3 is 13 residues. This CDR3 reads CATQGQVYNEQFF. The CDR3 region has the DNA TGTGCCACACAGGGACAGGTTTACAATGAGCAGTTCTTC.

The V and J genes are TRBV9 and TRBJ2-3; D is unclear. Trimming pared 0 bases from V and 7 bases from J, leaving 6 bases between. The germline V gene has CDR1 SGDLS and CDR2 YYNGEE. There are 12 residues in the CDR3. The CDR3: CASSVAVNTQYF. CDR3 DNA sequence: TGTGCCAGCAGCGTAGCTGTAAATACGCAGTATTTT.